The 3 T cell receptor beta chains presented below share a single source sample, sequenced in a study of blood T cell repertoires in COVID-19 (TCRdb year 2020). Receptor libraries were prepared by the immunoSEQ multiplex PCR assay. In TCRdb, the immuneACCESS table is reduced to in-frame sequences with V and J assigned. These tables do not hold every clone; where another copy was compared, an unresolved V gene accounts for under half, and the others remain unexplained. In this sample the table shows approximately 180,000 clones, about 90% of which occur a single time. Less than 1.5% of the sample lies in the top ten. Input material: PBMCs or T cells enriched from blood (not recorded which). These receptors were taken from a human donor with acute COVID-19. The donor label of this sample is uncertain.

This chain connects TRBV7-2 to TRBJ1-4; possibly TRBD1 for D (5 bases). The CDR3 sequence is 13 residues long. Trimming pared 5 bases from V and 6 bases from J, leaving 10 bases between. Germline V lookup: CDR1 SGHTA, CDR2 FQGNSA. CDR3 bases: TGTGCCAGCAGCCGGGACTGGGATGAAAAACTGTTTTTT. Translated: CASSRDWDEKLFF.

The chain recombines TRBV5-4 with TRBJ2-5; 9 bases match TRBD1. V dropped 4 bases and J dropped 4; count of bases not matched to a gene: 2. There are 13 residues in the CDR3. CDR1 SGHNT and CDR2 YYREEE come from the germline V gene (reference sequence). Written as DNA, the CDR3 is TGTGCCAGCAGCGGGGACAGGGTAGAGACCCAGTACTTC. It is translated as CASSGDRVETQYF.

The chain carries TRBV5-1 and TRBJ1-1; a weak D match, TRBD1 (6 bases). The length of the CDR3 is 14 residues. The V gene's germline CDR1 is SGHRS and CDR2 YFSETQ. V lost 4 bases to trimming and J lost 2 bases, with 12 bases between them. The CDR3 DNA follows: TGCGCCAGCAGCCGCCCGGGGGGCAACACTGAAGCTTTCTTT. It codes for CASSRPGGNTEAFF. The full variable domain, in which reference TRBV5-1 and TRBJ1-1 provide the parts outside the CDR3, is KAGVTQTPRYLIKTRGQQVTLSCSPISGHRSVSWYQQTPGQGLQFLFEYFSETQRNKGNFPGRFSGRQFSNSRSEMNVSTLELGDSALYLCASSRPGGNTEAFFGQGTRLTVV.